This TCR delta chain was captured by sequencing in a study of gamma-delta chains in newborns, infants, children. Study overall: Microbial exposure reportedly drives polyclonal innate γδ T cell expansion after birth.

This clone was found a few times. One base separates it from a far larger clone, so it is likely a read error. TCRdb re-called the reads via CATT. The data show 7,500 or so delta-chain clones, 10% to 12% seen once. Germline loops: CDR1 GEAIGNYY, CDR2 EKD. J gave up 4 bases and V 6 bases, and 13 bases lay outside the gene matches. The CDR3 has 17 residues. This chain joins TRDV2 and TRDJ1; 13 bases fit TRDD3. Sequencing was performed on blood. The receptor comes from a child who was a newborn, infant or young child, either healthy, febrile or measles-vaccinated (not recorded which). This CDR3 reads CACNRVLGDTTFDKLIF. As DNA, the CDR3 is TGTGCCTGTAACCGTGTACTGGGGGATACGACGTTCGATAAACTCATCTTT.